These T cell receptor beta chains were read from a single sample in a study of glioma-infiltrating T cells after dendritic cell vaccination. The protocol was immunoSEQ multiplex PCR, while the TCRdb copy is restricted to in-frame clones and leaves out a portion. The sample carries roughly 80,000 clones, about 87% recorded once. The sequencing used blood, collected before dendritic cell vaccination. These receptors originate from a human donor with glioblastoma. The CDR3 runs from the conserved cysteine through the conserved F or W. A D gene is named only where the DNA matches it firmly. Not every row has a clone size; where given, it reads once, few, many or a size class.

>TRBD2|TRBJ2-2|-|TRBV6-1|19
CASSGQRGDITSGTGELFF
TGTGCCAGCAGTGGGCAGCGGGGGGACATTACCTCGGGCACCGGGGAGCTGTTTTTT
>-|TRBJ1-1|-|TRBV29-1|14
CSVSRGGMNTEAFF
TGCAGCGTTAGTAGGGGGGGCATGAACACTGAAGCTTTCTTT
>-|TRBJ2-5|-|TRBV7-6|15
CASSRKSSGQETQYF
TGTGCCAGCAGCCGCAAGTCCAGCGGCCAAGAGACCCAGTACTTC
>TRBD2|TRBJ2-3|-|TRBV29-1|12
CSGGEAGDTQYF
TGCAGCGGAGGAGAAGCGGGGGATACGCAGTATTTT
>-|TRBJ1-2|once|TRBV25-1|11
CASSRGYGYTF
TGTGCCAGCAGTAGGGGTTATGGCTACACCTTC
>-|TRBJ2-5|-|TRBV7-9|13
CASSLGAFETQYF
TGTGCCAGCAGCTTAGGGGCTTTCGAGACCCAGTACTTC
>TRBD2|TRBJ2-3|-|TRBV27|15
CASSSGTSGGDTQYF
TGTGCCAGCAGTTCCGGGACTAGCGGAGGAGATACGCAGTATTTT
>-|TRBJ1-1|-|TRBV5-1|15
CASSLGQPGGTEAFF
TGCGCCAGCAGCTTGGGACAGCCTGGGGGGACTGAAGCTTTCTTT
>TRBD2|TRBJ2-7|-|TRBV10-3|14
CATGGGRTSYEQYF
TGTGCCACTGGGGGCGGGAGGACTTCCTACGAGCAGTACTTC
>-|TRBJ1-2|-|TRBV9|15
CASSVAPFSAHGYTF
TGTGCCAGCAGCGTAGCCCCCTTTTCCGCGCATGGCTACACCTTC
>-|TRBJ1-4|-|TRBV27|16
CASSLGGWSTNEKLFF
TGTGCCAGCAGTTTAGGGGGCTGGTCAACTAATGAAAAACTGTTTTTT
>TRBD2|TRBJ2-1|few|TRBV2|15
CASSGGASGYNEQFF
TGTGCCAGCAGTGGTGGGGCTAGCGGATACAATGAGCAGTTCTTC
>-|TRBJ1-4|-|TRBV2|14
CASTEGFGGEKLFF
TGTGCCAGCACCGAGGGATTTGGAGGAGAAAAACTGTTTTTT
>TRBD1|TRBJ2-5|-|TRBV2|13
CASSESRGETQYF
TGTGCCAGCAGTGAATCCAGGGGGGAGACCCAGTACTTC
>-|TRBJ1-5|-|TRBV11-2|15
CASSQYGESNQPQHF
TGTGCCAGCAGCCAATACGGGGAGAGCAATCAGCCCCAGCATTTT
>-|TRBJ2-1|-|TRBV7-3|13
CASSSERSNEQFF
TGTGCCAGCAGCTCAGAAAGATCTAATGAGCAGTTCTTC
>TRBD1|TRBJ2-3|-|TRBV6-1|15
CASSIGTASTDTQYF
TGTGCCAGCAGCATAGGGACAGCCAGCACAGATACGCAGTATTTT
>TRBD2|TRBJ2-1|-|TRBV5-1|17
CASSPGTSGRDYNEQFF
TGCGCCAGCAGCCCCGGGACTAGCGGGAGAGATTACAATGAGCAGTTCTTC
>TRBD1|TRBJ1-2|-|TRBV6-5|13
CASSDRGLRGYTF
TGTGCCAGCAGTGACAGGGGGCTGAGGGGCTACACCTTC
>TRBD1|TRBJ1-2|-|TRBV19|14
CASSVGQGGYGYTF
TGTGCCAGTAGTGTCGGACAGGGCGGCTATGGCTACACCTTC
>-|TRBJ2-1|-|TRBV9|15
CASSVGGSLTNEQFF
TGTGCCAGCAGCGTAGGAGGGAGTTTGACCAATGAGCAGTTCTTC
>-|TRBJ2-5|-|TRBV11-1|15
CASSLGGPRQETQYF
TGTGCCAGCAGCTTGGGGGGACCCCGACAAGAGACCCAGTACTTC
>-|TRBJ1-2|-|TRBV2|16
CASSGSFTGNPYGYTF
TGTGCCAGCAGTGGCTCGTTTACAGGAAACCCCTATGGCTACACCTTC
>TRBD1|TRBJ1-2|-|TRBV2|14
CASSEQGATYGYTF
TGTGCCAGCAGTGAACAGGGGGCGACCTATGGCTACACCTTC
>-|TRBJ2-1|-|TRBV9|15
CASSPRGSLDNEQFF
TGTGCCAGCAGCCCTCGGGGGTCTTTGGACAATGAGCAGTTCTTC
>-|TRBJ1-3|-|TRBV18|13
CASSPNRGNTIYF
TGTGCCAGCTCACCAAACAGGGGAAACACCATATATTTT
>TRBD1|TRBJ2-5|-|TRBV6-6|13
CASSGTGDETQYF
TGTGCCAGCAGCGGAACAGGGGACGAGACCCAGTACTTC